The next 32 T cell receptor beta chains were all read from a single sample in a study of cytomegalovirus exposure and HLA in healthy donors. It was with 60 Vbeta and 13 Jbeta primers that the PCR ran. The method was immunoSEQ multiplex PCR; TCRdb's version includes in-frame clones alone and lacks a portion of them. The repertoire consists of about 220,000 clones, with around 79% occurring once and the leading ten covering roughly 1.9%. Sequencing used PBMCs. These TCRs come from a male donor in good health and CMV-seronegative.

CDR3 in amino acids: CASSAQSRGTGGITSNEQFF. The CDR3 region has the DNA TGTGCCAGCAGCGCCCAATCCCGCGGGACAGGGGGCATAACTAGCAATGAGCAGTTCTTC. V and J are TRBV9 and TRBJ2-1; 12 bases line up with TRBD1. The germline gives CDR1 SGDLS, CDR2 YYNGEE. Germline trimming cut 3 bases from V and 6 bases from J; bases unmatched to any gene: 19. The CDR3 has 20 amino acids. Based on the CDR3 plus reference TRBV9 and TRBJ2-1, the full variable domain is DSGVTQTPKHLITATGQRVTLRCSPRSGDLSVYWYQQSLDQGLQFLIQYYNGEERAKGNILERFSAQQFPDLHSELNLSSLELGDSALYFCASSAQSRGTGGITSNEQFFGPGTRLTVL.

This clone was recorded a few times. CDR3 residues: CSAFLPRGYNEQFF. The DNA for the CDR3 is TGCAGCGCCTTCCTCCCCCGGGGATACAATGAGCAGTTCTTC. V usage is TRBV29-1 and J usage is TRBJ2-1, with D perhaps matching TRBD2 (5 bases). The CDR3 is 14 amino acids. CDR1 SQVTM and CDR2 ANQGSEA come from the germline V gene. Trimming stripped 7 bases from V and 4 bases from J, with 17 bases between.

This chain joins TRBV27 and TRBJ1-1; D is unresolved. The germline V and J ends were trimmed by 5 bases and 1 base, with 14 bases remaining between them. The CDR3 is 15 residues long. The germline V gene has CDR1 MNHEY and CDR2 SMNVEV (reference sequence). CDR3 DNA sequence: TGTGCCAGCAGTCCTTACTTCCGGGAGAACACTGAAGCTTTCTTT. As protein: CASSPYFRENTEAFF.

The CDR3 is CASSLLPGYRHQPQHF. The CDR3 region has the DNA TGTGCCAGCAGCTTACTCCCAGGGTATCGGCATCAGCCCCAGCATTTT. The V and J genes are TRBV7-8 and TRBJ1-5, with D possibly matching TRBD1 (5 bases). The length of the CDR3 is 16 residues. V lost 2 bases and J lost 5, with 16 bases in between. CDR1 and CDR2 from the germline V gene are SGHVS and FQNEAQ.

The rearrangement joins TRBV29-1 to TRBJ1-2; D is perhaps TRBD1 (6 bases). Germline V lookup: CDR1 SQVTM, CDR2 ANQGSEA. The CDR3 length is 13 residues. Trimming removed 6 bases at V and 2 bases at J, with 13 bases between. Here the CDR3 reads CSVSGQSNYGYTF. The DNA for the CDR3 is TGCAGCGTCTCCGGACAGTCCAACTATGGCTACACCTTC.

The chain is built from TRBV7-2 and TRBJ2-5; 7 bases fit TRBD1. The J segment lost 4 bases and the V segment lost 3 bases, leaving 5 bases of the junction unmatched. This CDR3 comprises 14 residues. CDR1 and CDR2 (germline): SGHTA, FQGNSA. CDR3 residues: CASSFDRARETQYF. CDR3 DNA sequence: TGTGCCAGCAGCTTCGACAGGGCGCGAGAGACCCAGTACTTC.

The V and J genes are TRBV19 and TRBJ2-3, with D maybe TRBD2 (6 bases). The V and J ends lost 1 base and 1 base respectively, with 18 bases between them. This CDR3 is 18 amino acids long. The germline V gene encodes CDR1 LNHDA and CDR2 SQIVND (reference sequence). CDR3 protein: CASSIVWGEPPGTDTQYF. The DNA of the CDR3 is TGTGCCAGTAGTATAGTGTGGGGGGAGCCCCCTGGCACAGATACGCAGTATTTT. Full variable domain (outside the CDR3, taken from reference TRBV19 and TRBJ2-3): DGGITQSPKYLFRKEGQNVTLSCEQNLNHDAMYWYRQDPGQGLRLIYYSQIVNDFQKGDIAEGYSVSREKKESFPLTVTSAQKNPTAFYLCASSIVWGEPPGTDTQYFGPGTRLTVL.

For the CDR3, the DNA is TGTGCCAAGGACAGACTTAACTATGGCTACACCTTC. Amino acids: CAKDRLNYGYTF. The genes are TRBV9 and TRBJ1-2, with D tentatively TRBD1 (6 bases). Germline loops: CDR1 SGDLS, CDR2 YYNGEE. Trimming took off 9 bases at V and 1 base at J, with 10 bases between the two ends. This CDR3 contains 12 residues.

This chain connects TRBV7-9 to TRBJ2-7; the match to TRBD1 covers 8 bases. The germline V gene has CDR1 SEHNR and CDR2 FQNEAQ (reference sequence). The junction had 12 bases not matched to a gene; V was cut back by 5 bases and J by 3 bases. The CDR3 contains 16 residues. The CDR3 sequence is CASSPLSQGVGYEQYF. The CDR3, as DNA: TGTGCCAGCAGCCCTCTTTCACAGGGGGTCGGCTACGAGCAGTACTTC.

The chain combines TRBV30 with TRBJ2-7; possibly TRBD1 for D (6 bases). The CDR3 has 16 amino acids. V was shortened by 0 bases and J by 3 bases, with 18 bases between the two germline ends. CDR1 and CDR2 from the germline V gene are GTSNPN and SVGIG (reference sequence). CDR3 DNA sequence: TGTGCCTGGAGTGTACGGGGACAAGTTACGGGCTACGAGCAGTACTTC. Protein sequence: CAWSVRGQVTGYEQYF.

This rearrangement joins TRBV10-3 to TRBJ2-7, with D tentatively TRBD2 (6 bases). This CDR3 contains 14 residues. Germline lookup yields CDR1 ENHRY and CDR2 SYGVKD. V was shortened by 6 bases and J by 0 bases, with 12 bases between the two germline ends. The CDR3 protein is CAISTGGSSYEQYF. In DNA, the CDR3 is TGTGCCATCAGCACCGGGGGTAGCTCCTACGAGCAGTACTTC.

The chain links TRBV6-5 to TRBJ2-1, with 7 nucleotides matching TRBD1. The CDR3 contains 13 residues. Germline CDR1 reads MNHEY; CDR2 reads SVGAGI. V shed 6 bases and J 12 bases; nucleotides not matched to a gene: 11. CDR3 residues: CASSRLGGAGQFF. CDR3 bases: TGTGCCAGCAGCCGCCTAGGGGGCGCGGGGCAGTTCTTC.

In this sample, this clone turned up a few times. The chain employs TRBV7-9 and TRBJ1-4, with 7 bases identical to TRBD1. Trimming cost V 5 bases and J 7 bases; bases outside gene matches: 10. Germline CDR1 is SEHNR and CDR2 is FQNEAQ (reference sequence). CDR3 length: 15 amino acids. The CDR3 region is CASSPLDREGEKLFF. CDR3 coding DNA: TGTGCCAGCAGCCCATTAGACAGGGAAGGTGAAAAACTGTTTTTT.

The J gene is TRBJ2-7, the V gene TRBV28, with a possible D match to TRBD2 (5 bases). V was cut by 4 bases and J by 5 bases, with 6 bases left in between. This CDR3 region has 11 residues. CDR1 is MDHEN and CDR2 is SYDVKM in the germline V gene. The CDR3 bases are TGTGCCAGCAGTTCACTAGACGAGCAGTACTTC. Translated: CASSSLDEQYF.

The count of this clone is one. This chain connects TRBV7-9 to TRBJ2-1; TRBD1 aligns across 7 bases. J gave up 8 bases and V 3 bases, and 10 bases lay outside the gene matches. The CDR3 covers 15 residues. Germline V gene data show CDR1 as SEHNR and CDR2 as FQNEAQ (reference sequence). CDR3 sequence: CASSFGDSLRDEQFF. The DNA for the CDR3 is TGTGCCAGCAGCTTCGGGGACAGTCTGAGGGATGAGCAGTTCTTC.

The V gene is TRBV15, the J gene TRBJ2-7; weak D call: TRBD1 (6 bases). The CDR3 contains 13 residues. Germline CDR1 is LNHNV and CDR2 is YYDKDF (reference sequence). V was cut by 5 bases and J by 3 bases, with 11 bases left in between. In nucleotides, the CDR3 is TGTGCCACCAGCTTACAGGGACGCTACGAGCAGTACTTC. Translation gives CATSLQGRYEQYF. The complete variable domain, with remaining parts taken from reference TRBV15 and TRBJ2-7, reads DAMVIQNPRYQVTQFGKPVTLSCSQTLNHNVMYWYQQKSSQAPKLLFHYYDKDFNNEADTPDNFQSRRPNTSFCFLDIRSPGLGDTAMYLCATSLQGRYEQYFGPGTRLTVT.

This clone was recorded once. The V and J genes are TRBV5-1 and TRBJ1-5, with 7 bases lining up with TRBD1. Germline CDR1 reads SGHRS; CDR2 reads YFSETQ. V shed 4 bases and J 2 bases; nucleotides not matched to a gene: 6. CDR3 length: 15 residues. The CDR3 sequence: CASSPYTGGNQPQHF. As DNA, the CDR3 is TGCGCCAGCAGCCCTTATACAGGGGGCAATCAGCCCCAGCATTTT.

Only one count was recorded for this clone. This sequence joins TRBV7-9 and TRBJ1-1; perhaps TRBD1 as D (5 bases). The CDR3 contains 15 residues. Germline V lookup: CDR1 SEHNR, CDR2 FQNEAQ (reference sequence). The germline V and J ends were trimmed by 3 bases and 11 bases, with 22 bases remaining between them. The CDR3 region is CASSFPAGGSWGAFF. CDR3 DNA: TGTGCCAGCAGCTTCCCTGCTGGGGGGAGTTGGGGGGCTTTCTTT.

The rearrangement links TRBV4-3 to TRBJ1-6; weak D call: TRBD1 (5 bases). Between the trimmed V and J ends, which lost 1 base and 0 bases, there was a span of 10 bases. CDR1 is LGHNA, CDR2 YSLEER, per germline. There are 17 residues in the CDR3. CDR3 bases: TGCGCCAGCAGCCAAGGGGCAGGGCTCTCCTATAATTCACCCCTCCACTTT. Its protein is CASSQGAGLSYNSPLHF.

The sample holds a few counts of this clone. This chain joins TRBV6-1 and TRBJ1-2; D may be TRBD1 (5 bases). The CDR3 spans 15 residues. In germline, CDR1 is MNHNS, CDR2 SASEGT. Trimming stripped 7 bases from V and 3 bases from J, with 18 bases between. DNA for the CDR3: TGTGCCAGCATGCAATTAGGGGTCTATGACTATGGCTACACCTTC. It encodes CASMQLGVYDYGYTF.

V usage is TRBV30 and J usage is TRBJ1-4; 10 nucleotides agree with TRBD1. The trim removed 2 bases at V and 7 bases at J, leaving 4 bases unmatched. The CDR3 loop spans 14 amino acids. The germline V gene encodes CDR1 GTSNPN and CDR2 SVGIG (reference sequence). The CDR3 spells CAWSTGTGAEKLFF. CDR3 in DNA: TGTGCCTGGAGTACCGGGACAGGGGCTGAAAAACTGTTTTTT.

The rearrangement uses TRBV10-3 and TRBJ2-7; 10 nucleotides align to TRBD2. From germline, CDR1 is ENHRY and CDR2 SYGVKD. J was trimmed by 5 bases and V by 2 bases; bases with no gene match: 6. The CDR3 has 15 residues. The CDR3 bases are TGTGCCATCAGTGAGGGGGCTAGCGGGAGAAACGAGCAGTACTTC. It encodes CAISEGASGRNEQYF.

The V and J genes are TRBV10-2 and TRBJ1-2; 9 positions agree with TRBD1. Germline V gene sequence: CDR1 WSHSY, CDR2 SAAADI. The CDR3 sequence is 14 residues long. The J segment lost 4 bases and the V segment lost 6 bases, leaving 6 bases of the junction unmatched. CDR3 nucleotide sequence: TGCGCCAGCAGACGACAGGGGGAGGGCTATGGCTACACCTTC. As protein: CASRRQGEGYGYTF.

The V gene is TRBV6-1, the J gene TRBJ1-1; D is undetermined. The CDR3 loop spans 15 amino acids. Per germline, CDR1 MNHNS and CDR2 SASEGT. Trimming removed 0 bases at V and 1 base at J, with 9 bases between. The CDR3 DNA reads TGTGCCAGCAGTGAAGCGTTTTGGGCGAACACTGAAGCTTTCTTT. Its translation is CASSEAFWANTEAFF.

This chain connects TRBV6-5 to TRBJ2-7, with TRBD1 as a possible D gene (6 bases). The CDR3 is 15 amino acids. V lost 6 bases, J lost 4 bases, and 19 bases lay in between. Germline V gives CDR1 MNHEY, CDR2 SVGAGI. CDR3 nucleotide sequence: TGTGCCAGCAGGGACTCATACAGGGTCCCGTACGAGCAGTACTTC. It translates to CASRDSYRVPYEQYF.

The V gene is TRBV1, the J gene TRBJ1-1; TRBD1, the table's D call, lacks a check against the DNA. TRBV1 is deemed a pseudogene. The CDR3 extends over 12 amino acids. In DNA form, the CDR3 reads TGCACCAGCAGCCCAACAGACAGTTGGGCTTTCTTT. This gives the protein CTSSPTDSWAFF.

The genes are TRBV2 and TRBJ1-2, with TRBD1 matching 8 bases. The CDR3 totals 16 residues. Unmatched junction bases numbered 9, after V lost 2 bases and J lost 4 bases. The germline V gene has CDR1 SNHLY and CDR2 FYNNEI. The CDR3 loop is CASSETQGALAYGYTF. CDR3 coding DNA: TGTGCCAGCAGTGAAACCCAGGGGGCGCTGGCCTATGGCTACACCTTC.

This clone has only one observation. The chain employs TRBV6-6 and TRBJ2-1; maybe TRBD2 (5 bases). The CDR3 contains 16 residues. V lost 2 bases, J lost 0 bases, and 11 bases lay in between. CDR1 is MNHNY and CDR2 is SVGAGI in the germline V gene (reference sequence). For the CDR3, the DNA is TGTGCCAGCAGTTACCCCAGCGGTTACTCCTACAATGAGCAGTTCTTC. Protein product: CASSYPSGYSYNEQFF.

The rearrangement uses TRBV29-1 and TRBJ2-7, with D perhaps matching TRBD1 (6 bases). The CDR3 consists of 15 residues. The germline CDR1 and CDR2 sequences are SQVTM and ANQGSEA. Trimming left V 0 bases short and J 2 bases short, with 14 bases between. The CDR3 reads CSVEDLGDTAYEQYF. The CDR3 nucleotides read TGCAGCGTTGAAGATCTGGGGGACACAGCCTACGAGCAGTACTTC.

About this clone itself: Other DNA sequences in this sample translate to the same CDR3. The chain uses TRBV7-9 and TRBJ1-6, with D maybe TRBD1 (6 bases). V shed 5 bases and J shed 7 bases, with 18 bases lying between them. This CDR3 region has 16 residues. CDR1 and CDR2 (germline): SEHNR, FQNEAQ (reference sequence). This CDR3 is CASSRYQGQGNSPLHF. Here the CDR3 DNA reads TGTGCCAGCAGCCGTTACCAGGGGCAGGGGAATTCACCCCTCCACTTT.

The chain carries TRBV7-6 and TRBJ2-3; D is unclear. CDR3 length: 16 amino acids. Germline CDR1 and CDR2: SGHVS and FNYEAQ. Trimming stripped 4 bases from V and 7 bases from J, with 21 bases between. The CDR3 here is CASSSSIRDKPNTQYF. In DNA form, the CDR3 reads TGTGCCAGCAGCTCTTCCATTAGAGACAAACCCAATACGCAGTATTTT. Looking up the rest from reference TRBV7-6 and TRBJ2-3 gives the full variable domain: GAGVSQSPRYKVTKRGQDVALRCDPISGHVSLYWYRQALGQGPEFLTYFNYEAQQDKSGLPNDRFSAERPEGSISTLTIQRTEQRDSAMYRCASSSSIRDKPNTQYFGPGTRLTVL.

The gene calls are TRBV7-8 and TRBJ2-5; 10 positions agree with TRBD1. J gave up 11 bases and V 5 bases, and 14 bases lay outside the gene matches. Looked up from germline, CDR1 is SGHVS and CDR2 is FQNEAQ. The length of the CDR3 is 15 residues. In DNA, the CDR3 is TGTGCCAGCAGCCCCACCCCAGGGACAGGGGCCGCTCAGTACTTC. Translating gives CASSPTPGTGAAQYF.